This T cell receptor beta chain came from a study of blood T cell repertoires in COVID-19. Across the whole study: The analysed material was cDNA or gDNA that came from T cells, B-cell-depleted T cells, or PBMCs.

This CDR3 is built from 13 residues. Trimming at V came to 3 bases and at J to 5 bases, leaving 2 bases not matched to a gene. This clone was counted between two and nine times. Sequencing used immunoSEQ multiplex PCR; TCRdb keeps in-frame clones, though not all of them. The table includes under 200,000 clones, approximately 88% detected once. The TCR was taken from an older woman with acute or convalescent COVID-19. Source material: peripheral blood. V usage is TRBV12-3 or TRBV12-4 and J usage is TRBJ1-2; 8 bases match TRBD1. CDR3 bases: TGTGCCAGCAGTTTGGACAGGGAGTATGGCTACACCTTC. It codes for CASSLDREYGYTF.